This T cell receptor (beta chain) was profiled in a study of PD-1 blockade in classical Hodgkin lymphoma. Brentuximab vedotin exposure varied among the patients, all of whom had relapsed after autologous stem cell transplantation. The CDR3 length is 14 residues. In germline, CDR1 is MDHEN, CDR2 SYDVKM. V shed 4 bases, J shed 5 bases, and the junction held 0 bases outside the gene matches. To note about this clone: Antigen: not known.

Study results and limitations: Only CD4+ TCR diversity, not CD8+, had risen significantly by C4D1.

Produced via immunoSEQ multiplex PCR; TCRdb's table is partial and in-frame only. The sample holds 10,000 to 15,000 clones; roughly 80% are singletons and the top ten take roughly 25%. The chain is built from TRBV28 and TRBJ1-6, with TRBD1 identical over 9 bases. The receptor was isolated from a human donor with classical Hodgkin lymphoma. Source: peripheral blood mononuclear cells (PBMCs), taken at baseline. The CDR3: CASSWDRDNSPLHF. CDR3 bases: TGTGCCAGCAGTTGGGACAGGGATAATTCACCCCTCCACTTT.